These 7 T cell receptor beta chains came from one sample sequenced in a study of T cell responses to AZD1222 COVID-19 vaccine. TCRdb keeps only in-frame clones here, not all; method: immunoSEQ multiplex PCR. Of over 85,000 clones listed, roughly 92% are singletons. The sample was peripheral blood, taken on day 0 of AZD1222 vaccination. These receptors came from an adult in good health.

The J gene is TRBJ2-2, the V gene TRBV2; 8 bases line up with TRBD1. Trimming at V came to 6 bases and at J to 5 bases, leaving 5 bases not matched to a gene. The CDR3 extends over 14 amino acids. Germline CDR1 reads SNHLY; CDR2 reads FYNNEI. The CDR3 region is CASRTGGRTGELFF. As DNA, the CDR3 is TGTGCCAGCAGAACAGGGGGTAGAACCGGGGAGCTGTTTTTT.

V and J are TRBV6-5 and TRBJ2-7; no reliable D call. Germline V gene lookup returns CDR1 MNHEY and CDR2 SVGAGI. The ends were cut back, 2 bases at V and 2 bases at J, with 13 bases in the middle. The CDR3 runs 15 residues. The CDR3 protein is CASSYLSGRAYEQYF. Written as DNA, the CDR3 is TGTGCCAGCAGTTACCTCTCCGGCAGAGCCTACGAGCAGTACTTC.

This chain connects TRBV3-1 (or the pseudogene TRBV3-2) to TRBJ1-2, with D unclear. Germline values: CDR1 LGHDT, CDR2 YNNKEL (reference sequence). This CDR3 spans 14 amino acids. V was trimmed by 0 bases and J by 0 bases, leaving 5 bases between them. The CDR3 here is CASSQEQSNYGYTF. The CDR3 coding sequence is TGTGCCAGCAGCCAAGAGCAGTCTAACTATGGCTACACCTTC.

This rearrangement joins TRBV6-5 to TRBJ1-5; 9 nucleotides match TRBD1. V shed 7 bases, J shed 5 bases, and the junction held 9 bases outside the gene matches. CDR3 length equals 15 residues. Germline CDR1 and CDR2: MNHEY and SVGAGI. The CDR3 bases are TGTGCCAGCAAGACGTGGGACAGGGACTATCAGCCCCAGCATTTT. Amino acid sequence: CASKTWDRDYQPQHF.

The V and J genes are TRBV15 and TRBJ1-2; tentative D call: TRBD1 (5 bases). The CDR3 is 15 residues long. Trimming pared 4 bases from V and 6 bases from J, leaving 18 bases between. Germline V gives CDR1 LNHNV, CDR2 YYDKDF (reference sequence). CDR3 amino acids: CATSTRGRRSNGYTF. CDR3 bases: TGTGCCACCAGCACCCGGGGCAGGAGGAGCAATGGCTACACCTTC.

Only one count was recorded for this clone. The chain is built from TRBV9 and TRBJ2-2; 9 positions agree with TRBD2. From germline, CDR1 is SGDLS and CDR2 YYNGEE. The trim removed 0 bases at V and 5 bases at J, leaving 2 bases unmatched. CDR3 length: 15 amino acids. The CDR3, as DNA: TGTGCCAGCAGCGTAGAAAGCGGGGGGACCGGGGAGCTGTTTTTT. This translates into CASSVESGGTGELFF.

The chain couples TRBV14 to TRBJ2-1; D not resolved. The CDR3 covers 17 residues. CDR1 is SGHDN, CDR2 FVKESK, per germline. V was trimmed by 0 bases and J by 0 bases, leaving 12 bases between them. The CDR3 loop reads CASSQERVRSSYNEQFF. The CDR3 bases are TGTGCCAGCAGCCAAGAACGCGTCCGGAGCTCCTACAATGAGCAGTTCTTC.